This T cell receptor (beta chain) was recorded in a study of early T cells in non-severe SARS-CoV-2 infection. Turning to the study itself: The sequenced material was bulk RNA from unsorted whole blood, and its chains were unpaired.

This clonotype was recorded a few times. The target antigen is unknown. Overall study findings and caveats: VDJdb-based matching was biased toward anti-spike CD8 responses and missed private and CD4 specificities.

Unique molecular identifier tags were affixed to discrete cDNA molecules. TCRdb independently ran MiXCR on the 5' RACE reads; one entry per CDR3 protein. This table has approximately 65,000 distinct CDR3 sequences, around 11% appearing once. The V gene's germline CDR1 is SQVTM and CDR2 ANQGSEA. This CDR3 is 13 amino acids long. Trimming pared 4 bases from V and 0 bases from J, leaving 9 bases between. Material: whole blood, obtained at baseline. This chain uses TRBV29-1 with TRBJ1-1; D remains ambiguous. The clonotype originates from an adult who was a healthcare worker with PCR-confirmed SARS-CoV-2 infection or an uninfected control (not recorded which). The CDR3 region is CSVAAGMNTEAFF. As DNA, the CDR3 is TGCAGCGTTGCGGCGGGGATGAACACTGAAGCTTTCTTT. Combining the CDR3 with reference TRBV29-1 and TRBJ1-1 gives the whole variable domain SAVISQKPSRDICQRGTSLTIQCQVDSQVTMMFWYRQQPGQSLTLIATANQGSEATYESGFVIDKFPISRPNLTFSTLTVSNMSPEDSSIYLCSVAAGMNTEAFFGQGTRLTVV.